This entry lists 13 T cell receptor beta chains sequenced from one sample in a study of T cell changes during pregnancy in multiple sclerosis. The method was immunoSEQ multiplex PCR; TCRdb's version includes in-frame clones alone and lacks a portion of them. The table has roughly 99,000 clones, roughly 94% seen once. The source material was peripheral blood, sampled after pregnancy. These receptors originate from a female donor in good health, enrolled as a control in a pregnancy study.

In this sample, this clone turned up once. This chain links TRBV5-6 with TRBJ2-5; 7 positions agree with TRBD2. Germline V lookup: CDR1 SGHDT, CDR2 YYEEEE. This CDR3 has 15 amino acids. The V and J ends lost 7 bases and 1 base, in that order; junction bases with no gene match: 10. The DNA of the CDR3 is TGTGCCAGCGAGAGCGGGGAGCGTTCCCAAGAGACCCAGTACTTC. This translates into CASESGERSQETQYF.

This sequence joins TRBV5-1 and TRBJ1-1; 9 positions agree with TRBD1. The CDR3 contains 14 residues. Germline V gene lookup returns CDR1 SGHRS and CDR2 YFSETQ. V shed 4 bases, J shed 4 bases, and the junction held 5 bases outside the gene matches. The CDR3 reads CASSPDRGGTEAFF. CDR3 DNA: TGCGCCAGCAGCCCGGACAGGGGCGGCACTGAAGCTTTCTTT.

In the case of this clone: Compared with germline, one end of the junction differs, possibly owing to a read error. The chain is built from TRBV7-9 and TRBJ1-1; TRBD1 matches at 8 bases. Germline V gene data show CDR1 as SEHNR and CDR2 as FQNEAQ (reference sequence). The CDR3 is 16 amino acids. CDR3 in DNA: TGTGCCAGCAGCTCTAGCCCAGGGGGCCTGAAGACTGAAGCTTTCTTT. It encodes CASSSSPGGLKTEAFF. Filled out from reference TRBV7-9 and TRBJ1-1, the complete variable domain reads DTGVSQNPRHKITKRGQNVTFRCDPISEHNRLYWYRQTLGQGPEFLTYFQNEAQLEKSRLLSDRFSAERPKGSFSTLEIQRTEQGDSAMYLCASSSSPGGLKTEAFFGQGTRLTVV.

The chain uses TRBV9 and TRBJ1-3, with 8 bases aligning to TRBD1. The V and J ends lost 3 bases and 4 bases, in that order; junction bases with no gene match: 3. CDR1 SGDLS and CDR2 YYNGEE come from the germline V gene. CDR3 size: 14 residues. The CDR3 loop is CASSGRGQGNTIYF. CDR3 DNA: TGTGCCAGCAGCGGCAGGGGGCAAGGAAACACCATATATTTT.

The chain uses TRBV5-1 and TRBJ1-4, with 8 positions matching TRBD1. Germline V lookup: CDR1 SGHRS, CDR2 YFSETQ. Trimming took 0 bases from V and 13 from J; bases not matched to a gene: 5. CDR3 size: 13 residues. DNA of the CDR3: TGCGCCAGCAGCTTGGATGGACAGGGTGGACTGTTTTTT. This codes for CASSLDGQGGLFF.

This chain uses TRBV7-2 with TRBJ2-7; tentative D call: TRBD2 (6 bases). Germline V gene data show CDR1 as SGHTA and CDR2 as FQGNSA. The V gene lost 4 bases and the J gene lost 5 bases, with 6 bases spanning the gap. This CDR3 spans 11 amino acids. CDR3 coding DNA: TGTGCCAGCAGCTCTAGCGACGAGCAGTACTTC. Residues: CASSSSDEQYF.

The gene calls are TRBV5-1 and TRBJ1-4; 10 bases line up with TRBD1. V lost 3 bases to trimming and J lost 8 bases; unmatched junction nucleotides: 7. This CDR3 has 15 amino acids. Looked up from germline, CDR1 is SGHRS and CDR2 is YFSETQ. Here the CDR3 DNA reads TGCGCCAGCAGCTGGGGACAGGGGCGGATGGAAAAACTGTTTTTT. It codes for CASSWGQGRMEKLFF. The variable domain in full, with the rest retrieved from reference TRBV5-1 and TRBJ1-4, is KAGVTQTPRYLIKTRGQQVTLSCSPISGHRSVSWYQQTPGQGLQFLFEYFSETQRNKGNFPGRFSGRQFSNSRSEMNVSTLELGDSALYLCASSWGQGRMEKLFFGSGTQLSVL.

The V and J genes are TRBV14 and TRBJ2-3, with 11 bases identical to TRBD1. V lost 4 bases and J lost 6; bases outside the gene matches: 3. Germline CDR1 and CDR2: SGHDN and FVKESK. The CDR3 runs 14 residues. The CDR3 sequence: CASSLRTGGDTQYF. CDR3 DNA sequence: TGTGCCAGCAGCCTACGGACAGGGGGCGATACGCAGTATTTT.

The chain is built from TRBV27 and TRBJ2-1; no reliable D call. V lost 2 bases and J lost 4, with 15 bases in between. Germline V gene data show CDR1 as MNHEY and CDR2 as SMNVEV (reference sequence). The CDR3 covers 16 residues. CDR3 amino acids: CASSLRQARIYNEQFF. In nucleotides, the CDR3 is TGTGCCAGCAGTTTACGGCAGGCTCGGATTTACAATGAGCAGTTCTTC.

The genes are TRBV10-3 and TRBJ2-2, with 9 bases matching TRBD1. V gave up 6 bases and J gave up 5 bases; unmatched junction bases: 4. CDR1 ENHRY and CDR2 SYGVKD come from the germline V gene. The CDR3 loop spans 14 amino acids. CDR3: CAIRGTGLTGELFF. The DNA of the CDR3 is TGTGCCATCAGGGGGACAGGGCTTACCGGGGAGCTGTTTTTT.

In nucleotides, the CDR3 is TGTGCTAGTGGTTTGGTTATAGTTAAGGAAGCGGGAGTGCTTAAAATTGGTGAGCAGTTCTTC. This gives the protein CASGLVIVKEAGVLKIGEQFF. V is TRBV12-5 and J is TRBJ2-1, with 8 bases matching TRBD2. CDR1 LGHNT and CDR2 FRNRAP come from the germline V gene. The V gene end was trimmed by 0 bases and the J gene end by 9 bases; junction bases not matched to a gene: 25. The CDR3 length is 21 residues.

The V call is TRBV28, the J call TRBJ2-4; tentatively, D is TRBD2 (6 bases). V was trimmed by 5 bases and J by 1 base, leaving 12 bases between them. The CDR3 has 15 amino acids. Germline V gene data show CDR1 as MDHEN and CDR2 as SYDVKM. The CDR3 DNA sequence: TGTGCCAGCAGTCCCGGGAGTTCGGCCAAAAACATTCAGTACTTC. Protein product: CASSPGSSAKNIQYF. The full variable domain, with the rest looked up from reference TRBV28 and TRBJ2-4, is DVKVTQSSRYLVKRTGEKVFLECVQDMDHENMFWYRQDPGLGLRLIYFSYDVKMKEKGDIPEGYSVSREKKERFSLILESASTNQTSMYLCASSPGSSAKNIQYFGAGTRLSVL.

V is TRBV5-6 and J is TRBJ1-6; D is possibly TRBD1 (6 bases). Germline lookup yields CDR1 SGHDT and CDR2 YYEEEE. The length of the CDR3 is 14 residues. Trimming left V 4 bases short and J 14 bases short, with 19 bases between. CDR3 loop: CASSPGHSVNTLHF. CDR3 nucleotides: TGTGCCAGCAGCCCGGGACACTCGGTCAACACCCTCCACTTT.